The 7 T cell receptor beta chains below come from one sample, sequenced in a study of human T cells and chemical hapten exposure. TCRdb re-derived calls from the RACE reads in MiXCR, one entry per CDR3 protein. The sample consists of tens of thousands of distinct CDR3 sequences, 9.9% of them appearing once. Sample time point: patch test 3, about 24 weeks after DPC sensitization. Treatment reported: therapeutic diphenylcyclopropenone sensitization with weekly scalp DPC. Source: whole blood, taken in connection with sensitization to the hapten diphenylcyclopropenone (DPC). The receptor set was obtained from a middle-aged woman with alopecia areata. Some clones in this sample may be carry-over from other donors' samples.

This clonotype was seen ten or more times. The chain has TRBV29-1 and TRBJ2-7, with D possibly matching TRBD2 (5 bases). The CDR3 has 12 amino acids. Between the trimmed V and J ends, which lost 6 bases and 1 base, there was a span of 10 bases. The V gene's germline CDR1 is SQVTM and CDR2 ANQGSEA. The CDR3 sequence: CSVLGLSYEQYF. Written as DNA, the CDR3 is TGCAGCGTCCTCGGACTTTCCTACGAGCAGTACTTC.

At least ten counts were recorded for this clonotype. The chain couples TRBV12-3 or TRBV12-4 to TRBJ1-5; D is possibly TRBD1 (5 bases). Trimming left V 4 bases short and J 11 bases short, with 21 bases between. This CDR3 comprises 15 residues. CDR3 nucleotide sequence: TGTGCCAGCAGTTCCTCGGGCGGGGGAAGAGGTGCCCAGCATTTT. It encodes CASSSSGGGRGAQHF.

In DNA, the CDR3 is TGTGCCAGCAAAAGACCGGGACAGGGGCTTGAAGCTTTCTTT. Protein sequence: CASKRPGQGLEAFF. This chain joins TRBV28 and TRBJ1-1, with 10 bases matching TRBD1. Germline V CDR1 and CDR2: MDHEN, SYDVKM. The CDR3 loop spans 14 amino acids. The V and J ends lost 7 bases and 7 bases, in that order; junction bases with no gene match: 9.

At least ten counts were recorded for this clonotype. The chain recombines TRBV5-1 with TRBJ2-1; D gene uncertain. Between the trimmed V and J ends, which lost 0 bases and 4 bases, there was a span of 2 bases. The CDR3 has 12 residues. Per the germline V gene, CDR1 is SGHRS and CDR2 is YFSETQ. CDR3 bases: TGCGCCAGCAGCTTGGATTACAATGAGCAGTTCTTC. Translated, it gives CASSLDYNEQFF.

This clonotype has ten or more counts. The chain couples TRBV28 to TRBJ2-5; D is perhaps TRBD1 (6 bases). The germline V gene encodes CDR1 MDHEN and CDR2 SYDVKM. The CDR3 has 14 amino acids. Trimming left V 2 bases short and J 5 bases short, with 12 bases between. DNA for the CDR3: TGTGCCAGCAGTTTACAGGGGAGTATGGAGACCCAGTACTTC. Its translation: CASSLQGSMETQYF.

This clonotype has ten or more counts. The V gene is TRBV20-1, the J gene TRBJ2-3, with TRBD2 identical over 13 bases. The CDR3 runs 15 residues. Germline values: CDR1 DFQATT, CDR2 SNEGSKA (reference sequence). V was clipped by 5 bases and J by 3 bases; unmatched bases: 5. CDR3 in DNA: TGCAGTGCTGCTACTAGCGGGGGGGGAACAGATACGCAGTATTTT. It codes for CSAATSGGGTDTQYF.

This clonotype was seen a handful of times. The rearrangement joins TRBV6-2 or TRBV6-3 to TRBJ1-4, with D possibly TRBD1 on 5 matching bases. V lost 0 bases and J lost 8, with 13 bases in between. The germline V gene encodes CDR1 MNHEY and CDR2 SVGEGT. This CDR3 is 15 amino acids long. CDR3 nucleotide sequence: TGTGCCAGCAGTTACTCGACAGTTGGCCCCGAAAAACTGTTTTTT. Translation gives CASSYSTVGPEKLFF.